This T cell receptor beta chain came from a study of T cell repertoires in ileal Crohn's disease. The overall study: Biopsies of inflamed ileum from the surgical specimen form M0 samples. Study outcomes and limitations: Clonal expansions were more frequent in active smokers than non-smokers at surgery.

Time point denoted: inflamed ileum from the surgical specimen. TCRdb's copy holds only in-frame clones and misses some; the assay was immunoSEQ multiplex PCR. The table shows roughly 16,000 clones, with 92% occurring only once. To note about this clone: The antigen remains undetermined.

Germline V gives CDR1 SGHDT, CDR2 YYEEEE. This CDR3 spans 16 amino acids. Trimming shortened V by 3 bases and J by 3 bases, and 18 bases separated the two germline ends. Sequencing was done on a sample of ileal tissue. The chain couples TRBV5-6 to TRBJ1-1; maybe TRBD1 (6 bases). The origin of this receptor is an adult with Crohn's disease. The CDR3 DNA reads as TGTGCCAGCAGCTGGGGTCTGACAGGCCTAGACACTGAAGCTTTCTTT. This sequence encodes CASSWGLTGLDTEAFF.